These 25 T cell receptor beta chains originate from one sample sequenced in a study of tumor and adjacent non-tumor tissue in lung cancer. RNA was extracted from bulk tissue without any cell sorting. Distant lung tissue was collected more than 3 cm away from the tumor edge. Three rounds of nested PCR, following a modified ARM-PCR protocol, produced the TCRbeta library. One entry per CDR3 protein results from TCRdb running MiXCR on the multiplex PCR reads. In the table there are 80,000 to 100,000 distinct CDR3 sequences, around three quarters of which are singletons. Sequenced sample: distant non-tumor lung tissue. The source of these receptors is a man aged 55 to 70 with small cell lung cancer.

Turning to this clonotype: The conserved final phenylalanine or tryptophan is absent from the CDR3, which likely points to a read error. The rearrangement links TRBV11-2 to TRBJ2-1; D gene ambiguous. Looked up from germline, CDR1 is SGHAT and CDR2 is FQNNGV. The CDR3 is 16 residues long. In nucleotides, the CDR3 is TGTACCCGCAGCCTTAGGGCGGATAGCTCCTACAATGAGCAGTTCTAC. Its translation is CTRSLRADSSYNEQFY.

For this clonotype: Likely a read error: the CDR3 ends without its conserved phenylalanine or tryptophan. V gene TRBV5-5 combines with J gene TRBJ2-4; 11 positions agree with TRBD2. V lost 0 bases, J lost 5 bases, and 19 bases stayed unmatched. The CDR3 runs 21 residues. Germline V gives CDR1 SGHKS, CDR2 YYEKEE (reference sequence). CDR3 nucleotides: TGTGCCAGCAGCTTGGTTGGGGCTAGCGGGAGGTACACGGATAGCCAAAACATTCAGTACTTA. Translated, it gives CASSLVGASGRYTDSQNIQYL.

V and J are TRBV19 and TRBJ2-5; D is unresolved. Trimming took 7 bases from V and 5 from J, leaving 11 bases between them. This CDR3 is 12 amino acids long. From germline, CDR1 is LNHDA and CDR2 SQIVND (reference sequence). The CDR3 DNA sequence: TGTGCCAGTAATGCCGAGGATGAGACCCAGTACTTC. This codes for CASNAEDETQYF. Looking up the rest from reference TRBV19 and TRBJ2-5 gives the full variable domain: DGGITQSPKYLFRKEGQNVTLSCEQNLNHDAMYWYRQDPGQGLRLIYYSQIVNDFQKGDIAEGYSVSREKKESFPLTVTSAQKNPTAFYLCASNAEDETQYFGPGTRLLVL.

This chain uses TRBV12-3 or TRBV12-4 with TRBJ2-3; D uncertain. V shed 5 bases and J shed 6 bases, with 15 bases lying between them. CDR3 length: 14 residues. The CDR3 nucleotides are TGTGCCAGCAGTCCGCTACTCCCACCTGATACGCAGTATTTT. It codes for CASSPLLPPDTQYF.

The chain links TRBV2 to TRBJ2-2; 9 bases are shared with TRBD1. The CDR3 consists of 15 residues. In germline, CDR1 is SNHLY, CDR2 FYNNEI. The CDR3 sequence is CTTQSGTGRTGELFF. The CDR3 region has the DNA TGTACTACCCAATCAGGGACAGGGAGGACCGGGGAGCTGTTTTTT.

The CDR3 bases are TGCAGCGCTGGAAGGGGGAACACTGGAGTTTTCTTT. It specifies CSAGRGNTGVFF. The chain recombines TRBV29-1 with TRBJ1-1; D is possibly TRBD1 (6 bases). CDR3 size: 12 residues. The ends were cut back, 7 bases at V and 13 bases at J, with 22 bases in the middle. Germline loops: CDR1 SQVTM, CDR2 ANQGSEA.

For this clonotype: At one boundary the junction diverges from the germline segment, which might be a read error. V and J are TRBV5-4 and TRBJ2-1, with TRBD1 identical over 9 bases. The germline gives CDR1 SGHNT, CDR2 YYREEE (reference sequence). The CDR3 has 17 residues. CDR3 protein: CANSPMSPGTGICEQFF. CDR3 nucleotide sequence: TGTGCCAACAGCCCAATGTCCCCAGGGACAGGGATATGTGAGCAGTTCTTC.

V gene TRBV6-2 or TRBV6-3 combines with J gene TRBJ2-3, with D possibly being TRBD1 (5 bases). The CDR3 runs 13 residues. Germline values: CDR1 MNHEY, CDR2 SVGEGT. The ends were cut back, 7 bases at V and 13 bases at J, with 21 bases in the middle. CDR3 in amino acids: CASNDSRQGKEYF. Here the CDR3 DNA reads TGTGCCAGCAATGACTCAAGGCAGGGTAAGGAGTATTTT.

The V and J genes are TRBV6-1 and TRBJ2-7; D is uncertain. V lost 0 bases to trimming and J lost 8 bases, with 11 bases between them. This CDR3 contains 13 residues. Germline lookup yields CDR1 MNHNS and CDR2 SASEGT. CDR3 in DNA: TGTGCCAGCAGTGAAGCGCAGGATCGGAAGCAGTACGTC. Amino acid sequence: CASSEAQDRKQYV.

Worth noting for this clonotype: This may arise from a read error, as a much more abundant clone is one base away. The J gene is TRBJ2-3, the V gene TRBV4-1; a weak D match, TRBD1 (5 bases). Trimming took 0 bases from V and 5 from J, leaving 18 bases between them. This CDR3 contains 17 residues. CDR1 is MGHRA and CDR2 is YSYEKL in the germline V gene. The CDR3 DNA follows: TGCGCCAGCAGCCAAGATACGATGGTCCAGGGAATAGATACGCAGTATTTT. Its translation: CASSQDTMVQGIDTQYF.

This clonotype was observed at least ten times. V and J are TRBV5-5 and TRBJ2-5; 7 bases are a match to TRBD1. Germline lookup yields CDR1 SGHKS and CDR2 YYEKEE (reference sequence). The CDR3 has 16 residues. The V and J ends lost 4 bases and 5 bases, in that order; junction bases with no gene match: 14. The CDR3 region is CASSPNSGTAEETQYF. CDR3 coding DNA: TGTGCCAGCAGCCCCAACTCCGGGACAGCAGAGGAGACCCAGTACTTC.

This clonotype was found many times. J is TRBJ1-2 and V is TRBV4-1, with D possibly matching TRBD1 (6 bases). CDR3 size: 14 residues. Germline assignment: CDR1 MGHRA and CDR2 YSYEKL. V lost 2 bases and J lost 4, with 11 bases in between. CDR3 bases: TGCGCCAGCAGCCAACCGGACAGCGTCTATGGCTACACCTTC. Translating gives CASSQPDSVYGYTF.

This clonotype was found many times. The genes are TRBV5-1 and TRBJ2-3, with unresolved D. The ends were cut back, 2 bases at V and 4 bases at J, with 5 bases in the middle. Germline V gives CDR1 SGHRS, CDR2 YFSETQ. The CDR3 extends over 12 amino acids. The DNA for the CDR3 is TGCGCCAGCAGCTTAGTATCAGATACGCAGTATTTT. Residues: CASSLVSDTQYF.

The J gene is TRBJ2-3, the V gene TRBV5-5, with a tentative D call TRBD2 (6 bases). The CDR3 covers 14 residues. Germline CDR1 and CDR2: SGHKS and YYEKEE (reference sequence). V lost 4 bases and J 4 bases, leaving 13 bases between the germline ends. The CDR3 region is CASSSIRRADTQYF. Written as DNA, the CDR3 is TGTGCCAGCAGCAGTATCAGGAGGGCAGATACGCAGTATTTT.

Comments on this clonotype: A much more abundant neighbour one base away suggests this may be a read error. The chain uses TRBV12-3 or TRBV12-4 and TRBJ1-2; D may be TRBD1 (6 bases). This CDR3 spans 19 amino acids. The CDR3 DNA is TGTACCAGCAGTTTAGGGAGGGGGGGACTTGCTTACCTTAACTATGGCTACACCTTC. It yields the protein CTSSLGRGGLAYLNYGYTF.

Regarding this clonotype: A read error may account for a junction end that differs from germline. V gene TRBV18 combines with J gene TRBJ2-3; a possible D gene is TRBD2 (6 bases). The CDR3 is 15 amino acids. CDR1 is KGHSH and CDR2 is LQKENI in the germline V gene. CDR3 amino acids: CAGSPTAGSTDTQYF. Here the CDR3 DNA reads TGTGCCGGCTCACCAACGGCGGGAAGCACAGATACGCAGTATTTT.

This clonotype ranks as medium-sized. The chain employs TRBV11-2 and TRBJ2-1; 8 nucleotides align to TRBD1. The CDR3 extends over 18 amino acids. V lost 1 base and J lost 7; bases outside the gene matches: 15. CDR1 is SGHAT and CDR2 is FQNNGV in the germline V gene. As DNA, the CDR3 is TGTGCCAGCAGCTTAGTTCGGTCCCCGGACAGGGTTATGAATGAGCAGTTCTTC. Amino acids: CASSLVRSPDRVMNEQFF.

The V gene is TRBV6-6, the J gene TRBJ1-6; D perhaps matches TRBD1 (5 bases). CDR1 and CDR2 from the germline V gene are MNHNY and SVGAGI (reference sequence). This CDR3 comprises 16 residues. CDR3 sequence (DNA): TGTACTAGCAGTTACGGGGGGAGCTCCTATAATTCACCCCTCCACTTT. Translation gives CTSSYGGSSYNSPLHF.

This rearrangement joins TRBV6-2 or TRBV6-3 to TRBJ2-3, with a tentative D call TRBD1 (5 bases). Looked up from germline, CDR1 is MNHEY and CDR2 is SVGEGT. V gave up 2 bases and J gave up 11 bases, with 20 bases separating them. The CDR3 is made up of 15 amino acids. DNA for the CDR3: TGTGCCAGCAGTTACCTCAAAGGGGATATAGATGTGCAGTATTTT. This codes for CASSYLKGDIDVQYF.

This clonotype turned up a few times. The conserved final phenylalanine or tryptophan is absent from the CDR3, which likely points to a read error. This chain connects TRBV6-5 to TRBJ2-1, with 11 bases that match TRBD2. The CDR3 has 17 amino acids. Germline V gene sequence: CDR1 MNHEY, CDR2 SVGAGI. The CDR3 DNA is TGTGCCAGCAGTTACTCAATCTGGGGACTAGCGGACAACGAGCAGTTCATC. Translated: CASSYSIWGLADNEQFI.

Concerning this clonotype itself: A single base separates this from a much larger clone, so it may be a read error. V usage is TRBV6-5 and J usage is TRBJ1-2, with D unresolved. The germline V gene has CDR1 MNHEY and CDR2 SVGAGI. This CDR3 is built from 14 residues. The CDR3 sequence is CASNRFSGINGCTF. In DNA form, the CDR3 reads TGTGCCAGCAATCGATTTTCGGGCATCAATGGCTGCACCTTC.

As concerns this clonotype: The junction departs from the called germline gene at one end, perhaps through a read error. V gene TRBV30 combines with J gene TRBJ2-4; D unclear. Germline CDR1 reads GTSNPN; CDR2 reads SVGIG (reference sequence). This CDR3 has 13 amino acids. The CDR3: CVWSGSVKNIQYF. As DNA, the CDR3 is TGTGTCTGGAGTGGTTCAGTGAAAAACATTCAGTACTTC.

As for this clonotype: At one end the junction does not follow the germline gene, possibly because of a read error. V is TRBV7-9 and J is TRBJ1-1; TRBD1 agrees at 7 bases. The CDR3 totals 13 residues. CDR1 SEHNR and CDR2 FQNEAQ come from the germline V gene (reference sequence). The CDR3 reads CASSRDSLVEAFF. In nucleotides, the CDR3 is TGTGCCAGCAGTCGGGACAGCCTAGTTGAAGCTTTCTTC.

The J gene is TRBJ2-1, the V gene TRBV5-6, with D possibly being TRBD2 (6 bases). CDR3 length: 15 residues. The V and J ends lost 0 bases and 16 bases respectively, with 23 bases between them. The germline gives CDR1 SGHDT, CDR2 YYEEEE. Written as DNA, the CDR3 is TGTGCCAGCAGCTTGGCCGGAGGGGCCTACAATGAGCGATTCTTC. Translated, it gives CASSLAGGAYNERFF.

The chain recombines TRBV6-5 with TRBJ2-1; tentative D call: TRBD2 (6 bases). V lost 7 bases, J lost 9 bases, and 22 bases lay in between. CDR1 and CDR2 from the germline V gene are MNHEY and SVGAGI. The CDR3 loop spans 15 amino acids. The CDR3 coding sequence is TGTGCCAGCAATCACTCTGGGGGAGCGGGTAGTGAGCAGTTCTTC. Protein product: CASNHSGGAGSEQFF.